Reported below is one TCR beta chain. This clonotype appeared many times. The specificity of this receptor is unknown. Base qualities are not at hand, and no much larger clone is one base apart. The data were produced on an Illumina HiSeq 1500. In TCRdb, the public reads were trimmed at Q25 with fastp and aligned with MiXCR, with productive beta chains retained. Rows with a matching CDR3 protein are joined into one entry that keeps the most common DNA and genes. Across this sample there are some 300,000 distinct CDR3 sequences, with roughly a tenth seen only once. The leading ten clones occupy around 2.4% of the sample. This record belongs to a study of T cell repertoires in cytomegalovirus infection (dated 2019 in TCRdb). Notes on the research overall: Donor HLA type was relevant to the analysis, as public TCR beta signatures indicated carriage of CMV infection together with the matching HLA type.

Overall results and qualifications from the work: In both this cohort and an independent cohort of some 370 donors, the cumulative frequency of public TCR beta family members distinguished carriers of CMV infection plus the relevant HLA type. The ex vivo response was dominated by HLA-C-restricted CMV-specific TCR beta clonotypes, which also provided the single most frequent clonotype in two of eight donors.

The V end gives up 6 bases and the J end 4 bases, leaving 9 bases in the junction not matched to a gene. The cysteine opens and the phenylalanine closes a CDR3 of 17 amino acids. Of the read, only the CDR3 DNA is kept; its 51 bases are in frame from base 1. Based on the germline V gene, the CDR1 and CDR2 sequences are MDHEN and SYDVKM. The clonotype was recovered from a human donor in good health (CMV status not recorded). Some clones in this sample may be carry-over from other donors' samples. The sample comprised PBMCs. The rearrangement joined TRBV28 to TRBJ2-1; the junction holds 13 bases that match TRBD2. The CDR3 protein: CASSEGLAGVNYNEQFF. In nucleotide form, the sequence is TGTGCCAGCAGCGAAGGACTAGCGGGGGTAAATTACAATGAGCAGTTCTTC.